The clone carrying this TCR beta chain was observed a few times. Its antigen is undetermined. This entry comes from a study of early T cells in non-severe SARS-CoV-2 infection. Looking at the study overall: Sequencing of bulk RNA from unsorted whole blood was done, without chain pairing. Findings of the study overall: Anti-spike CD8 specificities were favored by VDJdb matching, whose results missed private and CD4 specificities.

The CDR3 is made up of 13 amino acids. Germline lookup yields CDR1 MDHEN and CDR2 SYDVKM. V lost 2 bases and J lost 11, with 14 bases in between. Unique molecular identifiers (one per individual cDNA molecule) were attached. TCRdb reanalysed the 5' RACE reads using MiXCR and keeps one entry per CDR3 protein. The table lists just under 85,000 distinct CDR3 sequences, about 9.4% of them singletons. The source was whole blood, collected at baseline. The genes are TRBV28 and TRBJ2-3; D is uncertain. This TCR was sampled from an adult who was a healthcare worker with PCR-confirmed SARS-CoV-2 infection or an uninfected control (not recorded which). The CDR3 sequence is CASSLDPFLGQYF. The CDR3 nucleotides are TGTGCCAGCAGTTTAGACCCCTTCCTCGGGCAGTATTTT.